The rows below give T cell receptor beta chains drawn from one sample of a study of monozygotic twins with inflammatory bowel disease. With the 5' RACE reads reprocessed, TCRdb shows one record per CDR3 protein and no DNA. The table for this sample gives around 450,000 distinct CDR3 sequences. The sequenced sample was blood. These receptors all come from a human donor with ulcerative colitis or Crohn's disease, or a healthy co-twin of an affected twin (not recorded which). Both conserved end residues are part of each CDR3. Fields, in order: V gene, J gene, CDR3 protein.

V: TRBV20-1
J: TRBJ2-5
CDR3: CSVGLEETQYF

V: TRBV20-1
J: TRBJ2-7
CDR3: CSVSTESIYEQYF

V: TRBV14
J: TRBJ1-1
CDR3: CASSQVDRGQTEAFF

V: TRBV5-1
J: TRBJ2-7
CDR3: CASSLGGSRSSYEQYF

V: TRBV18
J: TRBJ1-4
CDR3: CASSPPRGLGNEKLFF

V: TRBV28
J: TRBJ1-5
CDR3: CASSLFGQGPGSNQPQHF

V: TRBV20-1
J: TRBJ2-3
CDR3: CSASRGAGTDTQYF

V: TRBV11-2
J: TRBJ2-1
CDR3: CASSLGTSALLIYNEQFF

V: TRBV7-2
J: TRBJ2-5
CDR3: CASRDTGAQETQYF

V: TRBV19
J: TRBJ2-1
CDR3: CASSQDASSYNEQFF

V: TRBV27
J: TRBJ1-2
CDR3: CASRIRGSPNYGYTF

V: TRBV5-1
J: TRBJ2-7
CDR3: CASSLEGFEQYF

V: TRBV7-9
J: TRBJ1-2
CDR3: CAGSHGGAGGYTF

V: TRBV4-1
J: TRBJ2-5
CDR3: CASSQEKETQYF

V: TRBV28
J: TRBJ2-3
CDR3: CASDSTDTQYF

V: TRBV6-1
J: TRBJ1-1
CDR3: CASRNPTGNTEAFF

V: TRBV28
J: TRBJ1-2
CDR3: CASSLTAFGYGYTF

V: TRBV10-3
J: TRBJ2-7
CDR3: CAISDHASGRAIYEQYF

V: TRBV20-1
J: TRBJ2-1
CDR3: CSASPNSGGLNEQFF

V: TRBV29-1
J: TRBJ2-7
CDR3: CSVGLAGNEQYF

V: TRBV12-5
J: TRBJ2-3
CDR3: CASGFVAGASTDTQYF

V: TRBV12-3/TRBV12-4
J: TRBJ2-5
CDR3: CASSWGRVPQETQYF

V: TRBV5-1
J: TRBJ2-7
CDR3: CAGSLVFSSYEQYF

V: TRBV11-2
J: TRBJ2-5
CDR3: CASSSNSGPSESQYF

V: TRBV7-3
J: TRBJ2-1
CDR3: CASSFSGLVGDEQFF

V: TRBV12-3/TRBV12-4
J: TRBJ2-7
CDR3: CASRRTPYYEQYF

V: TRBV7-9
J: TRBJ2-2
CDR3: CASSLPVGGDTGELFF

V: TRBV11-3
J: TRBJ2-2
CDR3: CASSSTRVTGELFF

V: TRBV12-3/TRBV12-4
J: TRBJ1-5
CDR3: CASSLEDHQPQHF

V: TRBV5-1
J: TRBJ2-1
CDR3: CASSRRNGSHNEQFF

V: TRBV16
J: TRBJ1-2
CDR3: CASSRGTSGYTF

V: TRBV5-6
J: TRBJ1-6
CDR3: CASSLVGKLGNSPLHF

V: TRBV5-1
J: TRBJ1-2
CDR3: CASSPEGGDGYTF

V: TRBV5-1
J: TRBJ1-2
CDR3: CASSLGTGLGYTF

V: TRBV12-3/TRBV12-4
J: TRBJ2-7
CDR3: CASSPGTGGNPSYEQYF

V: TRBV27
J: TRBJ2-5
CDR3: CASSLEQGGETQYF

V: TRBV7-2
J: TRBJ1-1
CDR3: CASSLLLGGEAFF

V: TRBV5-1
J: TRBJ2-1
CDR3: CASSSEGQHNEQFF

V: TRBV5-6
J: TRBJ2-3
CDR3: CASSWAPGTGGTDTQYF

V: TRBV5-5
J: TRBJ1-6
CDR3: CASSLTAASPLHF

V: TRBV2
J: TRBJ1-5
CDR3: CASRTGGFNQPQHF